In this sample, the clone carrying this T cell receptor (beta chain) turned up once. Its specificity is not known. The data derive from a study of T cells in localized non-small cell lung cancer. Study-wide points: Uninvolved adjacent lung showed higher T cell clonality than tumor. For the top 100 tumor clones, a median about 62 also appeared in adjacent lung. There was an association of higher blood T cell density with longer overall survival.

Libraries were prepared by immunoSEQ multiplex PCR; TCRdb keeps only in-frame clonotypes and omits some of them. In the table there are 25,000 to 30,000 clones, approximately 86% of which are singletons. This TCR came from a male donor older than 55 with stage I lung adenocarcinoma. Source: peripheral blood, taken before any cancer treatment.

The CDR3, as DNA: TGTGCCAGCAGCCCCCCCGGACAGAATAATGAAAAACTGTTTTTT. Translated, it gives CASSPPGQNNEKLFF. The chain recombines TRBV9 with TRBJ1-4; a weak D match, TRBD1 (6 bases). V was clipped by 4 bases and J by 4 bases, with 14 bases between them. Germline CDR1 reads SGDLS; CDR2 reads YYNGEE. This CDR3 contains 15 residues.